This entry lists 25 T cell receptor beta chains sequenced from one sample in a study of shared T cell receptors in the human thymus. Sequenced by immunoSEQ multiplex PCR; TCRdb stores in-frame clones only, minus some. This sample has about 660,000 clones; approximately 89% occur once, and the top ten carry roughly 0.0089%. The same sample was also used in a study of human thymus T cells.

The sequencing sample was made of thymocytes. All receptors come from a boy in the first two years of life with a congenital heart defect.

In this sample, this clone turned up a few times. The chain couples TRBV28 to TRBJ2-3; TRBD1 might be the D (5 bases). This CDR3 has 12 residues. CDR1 and CDR2 from the germline V gene are MDHEN and SYDVKM. Trimming cost V 7 bases and J 7 bases, with 12 bases left between them. DNA of the CDR3: TGTGCCAGCAAAACGAGACAGAATACGCAGTATTTT. This codes for CASKTRQNTQYF.

This chain links TRBV5-6 with TRBJ2-7, with 11 bases that match TRBD2. Germline V gene sequence: CDR1 SGHDT, CDR2 YYEEEE. The CDR3 totals 14 residues. The ends lost 8 bases at V and 2 bases at J; junction bases unmatched: 6. The DNA of the CDR3 is TGTGCCAGTCGACTAGCGGGAACTACCTACGAGCAGTACTTC. It specifies CASRLAGTTYEQYF.

The genes are TRBV7-9 and TRBJ1-3, with 7 bases lining up with TRBD1. CDR3 length: 16 residues. The junction had 3 bases not matched to a gene; V was cut back by 1 base and J by 0 bases. Germline CDR1 and CDR2: SEHNR and FQNEAQ (reference sequence). The CDR3 protein is CASSLGDSASGNTIYF. The CDR3 region has the DNA TGTGCCAGCAGCTTAGGGGACAGTGCCTCTGGAAACACCATATATTTT.

CDR3 bases: TGTGCCAGCAGTTTCAAAAACTTTACATCGGGACAGGGTAACGAGCAGTACTTC. Amino acids: CASSFKNFTSGQGNEQYF. V usage is TRBV27 and J usage is TRBJ2-7; 9 nucleotides line up with TRBD1. This CDR3 contains 18 residues. Trimming removed 3 bases from V and 5 bases from J; junction bases left unmatched: 17. CDR1 and CDR2 from the germline V gene are MNHEY and SMNVEV (reference sequence).

This sequence joins TRBV19 and TRBJ2-3; 9 nucleotides line up with TRBD1. From germline, CDR1 is LNHDA and CDR2 SQIVND (reference sequence). The CDR3 consists of 14 residues. After removal of 5 bases from V and 6 bases from J, the junction contained 6 bases not matched to a gene. CDR3 in DNA: TGTGCCAGTAGTGGGACAGGGATTCGGGATACGCAGTATTTT. Residues: CASSGTGIRDTQYF.

This clone was seen a handful of times. The rearrangement joins TRBV5-4 to TRBJ2-7, with 9 bases aligning to TRBD1. From germline, CDR1 is SGHNT and CDR2 YYREEE (reference sequence). The ends lost 4 bases at V and 7 bases at J; junction bases unmatched: 6. This CDR3 region has 13 residues. The CDR3, as DNA: TGTGCCAGCAGCACGGGACAGGGAGGAGAGCAGTACTTC. Its protein is CASSTGQGGEQYF.

The CDR3 loop reads CASSLGAGPNQPQHF. The CDR3 DNA reads as TGTGCCAGCAGCTTGGGAGCAGGGCCCAATCAGCCCCAGCATTTT. The V call is TRBV5-6, the J call TRBJ1-5; the D gene is possibly TRBD1 (5 bases). The CDR3 is 15 amino acids. Germline CDR1 and CDR2: SGHDT and YYEEEE. The ends were cut back, 0 bases at V and 3 bases at J, with 10 bases in the middle.

This clone turned up a few times. The chain joins TRBV19 to TRBJ1-3; D unclear. Trimming pared 7 bases from V and 6 bases from J, leaving 13 bases between. This CDR3 has 13 amino acids. CDR1 is LNHDA, CDR2 SQIVND, per germline (reference sequence). CDR3 sequence (DNA): TGTGCCAGTATGCAACAGAACCAAAACACCATATATTTT. It is translated as CASMQQNQNTIYF.

V is TRBV7-2 and J is TRBJ2-1, with no clear D. From germline, CDR1 is SGHTA and CDR2 FQGNSA. The CDR3 sequence is 16 residues long. Deletions cut 1 base from V and 6 bases from J, with 16 bases between. The CDR3 nucleotides are TGTGCCAGCAGCTTAGGAATAACAGACGTCTGCAATGAGCAGTTCTTC. Amino acid sequence: CASSLGITDVCNEQFF.

This chain joins TRBV6-6 and TRBJ1-5; 7 bases are shared with TRBD1. J lost 4 bases, V lost 5 bases, and 11 bases had no gene match. The CDR3 runs 16 residues. Germline-derived CDR1 and CDR2 are MNHNY and SVGAGI (reference sequence). In nucleotides, the CDR3 is TGTGCCAGCAGTCATTACCAGACAGGGTGGAATCAGCCCCAGCATTTT. The encoded protein is CASSHYQTGWNQPQHF.

The J gene is TRBJ1-1, the V gene TRBV4-2; 8 bases align to TRBD1. The CDR3 sequence is 19 residues long. V lost 0 bases and J lost 1; bases outside the gene matches: 13. Germline V gene lookup returns CDR1 LGHNA and CDR2 YNFKEQ. The DNA of the CDR3 is TGTGCCAGCAGCCAAGAGGGTGGGGAGACAGGGGAAACGAACACTGAAGCTTTCTTT. This sequence encodes CASSQEGGETGETNTEAFF.

The rearrangement uses TRBV2 and TRBJ2-1; 11 bases agree with TRBD2. The CDR3 totals 14 residues. With V trimmed by 10 bases and J by 4 bases, 6 bases remained unmatched. Germline V CDR1 and CDR2: SNHLY, FYNNEI. The CDR3, as DNA: TGTGCCACCGTGGGACTAGCGGAATACAATGAGCAGTTCTTC. Translated, it gives CATVGLAEYNEQFF.

The gene calls are TRBV28 and TRBJ2-7; TRBD1 matches 11 bases. This CDR3 comprises 14 residues. Trimming removed 4 bases from V and 6 bases from J; junction bases left unmatched: 5. Germline CDR1 and CDR2: MDHEN and SYDVKM. The CDR3: CASSYRDRGIEQYF. In nucleotides, the CDR3 is TGTGCCAGCAGTTACCGGGACAGGGGGATCGAGCAGTACTTC.

V is TRBV9 and J is TRBJ1-2, with TRBD1 matching over 8 bases. V lost 0 bases to trimming and J lost 4 bases; unmatched junction nucleotides: 5. Germline values: CDR1 SGDLS, CDR2 YYNGEE. The CDR3 extends over 15 amino acids. CDR3 residues: CASSVVAGGSYGYTF. The CDR3 DNA follows: TGTGCCAGCAGCGTAGTGGCAGGGGGCTCCTATGGCTACACCTTC.

V usage is TRBV27 and J usage is TRBJ1-1; D is uncertain. The V end was cut by 3 bases, the J end by 5 bases, with 10 bases between. The CDR3 sequence is 13 residues long. Germline V gene sequence: CDR1 MNHEY, CDR2 SMNVEV (reference sequence). The CDR3 region is CASSFERWTEAFF. For the CDR3, the DNA is TGTGCCAGCAGTTTTGAACGGTGGACTGAAGCTTTCTTT.

This chain connects TRBV5-6 to TRBJ1-3; 7 positions agree with TRBD1. The CDR3 loop spans 16 amino acids. Germline V lookup: CDR1 SGHDT, CDR2 YYEEEE. Losses at the gene ends were 2 bases for V and 1 base for J; bases not matched to a gene: 6. CDR3 sequence: CASSLHKGASGNTIYF. The CDR3, as DNA: TGTGCCAGCAGCTTACACAAGGGGGCATCTGGAAACACCATATATTTT.

J is TRBJ2-7 and V is TRBV5-6; D is perhaps TRBD1 (6 bases). The CDR3 covers 13 residues. Looked up from germline, CDR1 is SGHDT and CDR2 is YYEEEE. The V end lost 4 bases, the J end lost 2 bases, and 10 bases lay between the germline ends. CDR3 loop: CASSADRTYEQYF. CDR3 nucleotide sequence: TGTGCCAGCAGCGCGGACAGAACCTACGAGCAGTACTTC.

The chain employs TRBV10-1 and TRBJ2-1, with 9 bases identical to TRBD2. Per germline, CDR1 WNHNN and CDR2 SYGVQD (reference sequence). This CDR3 has 15 residues. The V gene end was trimmed by 5 bases and the J gene end by 8 bases; junction bases not matched to a gene: 10. CDR3 nucleotide sequence: TGCGCCAGCAGTTTAGCGGGAGAGGTGAGAGATGAGCAGTTCTTC. Its protein product is CASSLAGEVRDEQFF.

The J gene is TRBJ1-2, the V gene TRBV28, with D possibly being TRBD1 (6 bases). The germline V gene has CDR1 MDHEN and CDR2 SYDVKM. This CDR3 region has 14 residues. The V gene lost 10 bases and the J gene lost 7 bases, with 22 bases spanning the gap. In nucleotides, the CDR3 is TGTGCCACCAAGAGGACAGCTTCCTCCGCTGGCTACACCTTC. This codes for CATKRTASSAGYTF.

The genes are TRBV27 and TRBJ2-7; 9 nucleotides match TRBD1. This CDR3 comprises 14 residues. Germline V gives CDR1 MNHEY, CDR2 SMNVEV (reference sequence). V was pared by 6 bases and J by 3 bases, with 6 bases of the junction left unmatched. Here the CDR3 reads CASSPRDRVYEQYF. In nucleotides, the CDR3 is TGTGCCAGCAGCCCCCGGGACAGGGTCTACGAGCAGTACTTC.

V gene TRBV6-5 combines with J gene TRBJ2-7, with a tentative D call TRBD2 (6 bases). The length of the CDR3 is 15 residues. The germline gives CDR1 MNHEY, CDR2 SVGAGI. Trimming shortened V by 2 bases and J by 2 bases, and 13 bases separated the two germline ends. The CDR3 coding sequence is TGTGCCAGCAGTTACGGGCCGGGGACTGCCTACGAGCAGTACTTC. It is translated as CASSYGPGTAYEQYF.

This clone was seen a single time. V and J are TRBV6-6 and TRBJ2-7; a weak D match, TRBD1 (7 bases). The germline V gene encodes CDR1 MNHNY and CDR2 SVGAGI (reference sequence). The CDR3 consists of 13 residues. Trimming stripped 7 bases from V and 6 bases from J, with 16 bases between. The CDR3 loop is CASNQGGRSEQYF. CDR3 sequence (DNA): TGTGCCAGCAACCAGGGGGGTAGGAGCGAGCAGTACTTC.

This chain uses TRBV4-2 with TRBJ2-3, with 8 bases aligning to TRBD2. In germline, CDR1 is LGHNA, CDR2 YNFKEQ. The CDR3 contains 18 residues. J was trimmed by 6 bases and V by 4 bases; bases with no gene match: 18. Here the CDR3 reads CASSPERGGGGPGDTQYF. As DNA, the CDR3 is TGTGCCAGCAGCCCAGAAAGGGGCGGCGGGGGGCCAGGGGATACGCAGTATTTT.

The rearrangement links TRBV27 to TRBJ1-2; 7 nucleotides align to TRBD1. This CDR3 region has 17 residues. The germline V gene has CDR1 MNHEY and CDR2 SMNVEV (reference sequence). The junction had 18 bases not matched to a gene; V was cut back by 7 bases and J by 4 bases. CDR3 protein: CASTPTARDRLTYGYTF. The CDR3 DNA reads as TGTGCCAGCACGCCCACCGCTCGGGACAGACTGACCTATGGCTACACCTTC.

V gene TRBV7-9 combines with J gene TRBJ1-5, with 8 bases lining up with TRBD1. The CDR3 has 17 residues. Trimming removed 1 base from V and 0 bases from J; junction bases left unmatched: 5. In germline, CDR1 is SEHNR, CDR2 FQNEAQ (reference sequence). The CDR3: CASSLGQGIGSNQPQHF. The CDR3 nucleotides are TGTGCCAGCAGCTTAGGACAGGGGATAGGTAGCAATCAGCCCCAGCATTTT.